The 14 T cell receptor beta chains presented below share a single source sample, sequenced in a study of technical replicates of blood from several donors. The repertoire was sequenced with immunoSEQ multiplex PCR; TCRdb's copy has only in-frame clones and lacks some. The sample shows about 68,000 clones, 95% to 98% of them seen only once. The source material was T cells isolated from PBMCs. The source of these receptors is a human donor in good health.

The chain recombines TRBV9 with TRBJ1-1; a possible D gene is TRBD1 (6 bases). The CDR3 is 14 residues long. V shed 1 base and J shed 0 bases, with 7 bases lying between them. Germline values: CDR1 SGDLS, CDR2 YYNGEE. The CDR3 region is CASSVTGMNTEAFF. DNA of the CDR3: TGTGCCAGCAGCGTAACAGGGATGAACACTGAAGCTTTCTTT.

The chain uses TRBV5-5 and TRBJ2-7; TRBD1 matches at 8 bases. The germline CDR1 and CDR2 sequences are SGHKS and YYEKEE (reference sequence). V lost 1 base, J lost 3 bases, and 3 bases stayed unmatched. This CDR3 region has 14 residues. The CDR3 loop is CASSLTGGYYEQYF. The CDR3 DNA reads as TGTGCCAGCAGCTTGACAGGGGGTTACTACGAGCAGTACTTC.

This clone was counted a single time. V and J are TRBV12-5 and TRBJ2-7; weak D call: TRBD1 (6 bases). This CDR3 has 13 amino acids. Germline loops: CDR1 LGHNT, CDR2 FRNRAP. V lost 7 bases and J 2 bases, leaving 12 bases between the germline ends. CDR3 loop: CASAQGLTYEQYF. The CDR3 DNA reads as TGTGCTAGTGCGCAGGGGCTAACCTACGAGCAGTACTTC.

V and J are TRBV27 and TRBJ2-7; 11 bases map to TRBD2. Germline V gene sequence: CDR1 MNHEY, CDR2 SMNVEV (reference sequence). With 5 bases clipped from V and 2 bases from J, the junction kept 5 bases outside the gene matches. The CDR3 has 15 amino acids. The CDR3 sequence is CASSKGLAAAYEQYF. CDR3 nucleotides: TGTGCCAGCAGTAAGGGACTAGCGGCGGCCTACGAGCAGTACTTC.

The chain uses TRBV5-1 and TRBJ1-1, with 7 bases matching TRBD1. V dropped 4 bases and J dropped 0; count of bases not matched to a gene: 3. Germline assignment: CDR1 SGHRS and CDR2 YFSETQ. The CDR3 covers 14 residues. The CDR3 region is CASSGDSLNTEAFF. DNA for the CDR3: TGCGCCAGCAGCGGGGACAGCTTGAACACTGAAGCTTTCTTT.

The chain links TRBV5-4 to TRBJ2-4; tentative D call: TRBD2 (5 bases). This CDR3 region has 16 residues. Trimming stripped 4 bases from V and 3 bases from J, with 17 bases between. Germline CDR1 reads SGHNT; CDR2 reads YYREEE (reference sequence). The CDR3 region has the DNA TGTGCCAGCAGCCCGAATGGTAGCGTTCTCAAAAACATTCAGTACTTC. Amino acid sequence: CASSPNGSVLKNIQYF.

The chain links TRBV5-1 to TRBJ1-1; tentative D call: TRBD1 (5 bases). Trimming left V 0 bases short and J 3 bases short, with 6 bases between. This CDR3 is built from 13 residues. Germline lookup yields CDR1 SGHRS and CDR2 YFSETQ. CDR3 in amino acids: CASSLDRYTEAFF. The DNA of the CDR3 is TGCGCCAGCAGCTTGGACAGGTACACTGAAGCTTTCTTT. The variable domain in full, with the rest retrieved from reference TRBV5-1 and TRBJ1-1, is KAGVTQTPRYLIKTRGQQVTLSCSPISGHRSVSWYQQTPGQGLQFLFEYFSETQRNKGNFPGRFSGRQFSNSRSEMNVSTLELGDSALYLCASSLDRYTEAFFGQGTRLTVV.

The chain joins TRBV10-3 to TRBJ1-1; a weak D match, TRBD1 (6 bases). Trimming took 0 bases from V and 1 from J, leaving 15 bases between them. This CDR3 region has 17 residues. Germline V CDR1 and CDR2: ENHRY, SYGVKD. The CDR3, as DNA: TGTGCCATCAGTGAGTCCGTGGGGGCCTCACCGAACACTGAAGCTTTCTTT. Translation: CAISESVGASPNTEAFF.

The rearrangement joins TRBV4-2 to TRBJ1-5; 7 nucleotides line up with TRBD1. The CDR3 runs to 20 residues. CDR1 is LGHNA and CDR2 is YNFKEQ in the germline V gene. With V trimmed by 0 bases and J by 4 bases, 18 bases remained unmatched. The CDR3 protein is CASSQDPPGWEKGANQPQHF. In DNA form, the CDR3 reads TGTGCCAGCAGCCAAGATCCCCCCGGCTGGGAAAAGGGGGCAAATCAGCCCCAGCATTTT.

This rearrangement joins TRBV4-1 to TRBJ2-7, with 8 nucleotides matching TRBD2. Germline V gene data show CDR1 as MGHRA and CDR2 as YSYEKL. The J segment lost 12 bases and the V segment lost 3 bases, leaving 13 bases of the junction unmatched. The CDR3 has 14 amino acids. The CDR3 DNA sequence: TGCGCCAGCAGCCACGCGGGAGGACGTGAGGTCGCGTACTTC. Its translation: CASSHAGGREVAYF.

In its sample, this clone was seen once. The chain is built from TRBV2 and TRBJ2-5, with 13 bases fitting TRBD2. CDR1 and CDR2 from the germline V gene are SNHLY and FYNNEI. The ends lost 7 bases at V and 5 bases at J; junction bases unmatched: 7. The CDR3 runs 15 residues. The DNA for the CDR3 is TGTGCCAGCATTGGGACTAGCGGGACTGGGGAGACCCAGTACTTC. Encoded protein: CASIGTSGTGETQYF.

This chain links TRBV5-6 with TRBJ2-1, with D perhaps TRBD2 (6 bases). CDR1 is SGHDT and CDR2 is YYEEEE in the germline V gene. V was cut by 2 bases and J by 9 bases, with 12 bases left in between. The CDR3 length is 13 residues. This CDR3 is CASSFASEGEQFF. The CDR3 DNA reads as TGTGCCAGCAGCTTTGCTAGCGAGGGTGAGCAGTTCTTC.

This clone was counted a single time. CDR3 protein: CSVARGARNTIYF. CDR3 coding DNA: TGCAGCGTTGCGCGGGGGGCTAGAAACACCATATATTTT. The chain couples TRBV29-1 to TRBJ1-3; a possible D gene is TRBD1 (6 bases). There are 13 residues in the CDR3. V was trimmed by 4 bases and J by 5 bases, leaving 12 bases between them. Germline lookup yields CDR1 SQVTM and CDR2 ANQGSEA.

V gene TRBV7-9 combines with J gene TRBJ2-7; D is uncertain. Trimming stripped 6 bases from V and 2 bases from J, with 20 bases between. The germline V gene has CDR1 SEHNR and CDR2 FQNEAQ (reference sequence). This CDR3 has 16 residues. The CDR3 nucleotides read TGTGCCAGCAGGGTAGGAAGACAAGGTTCGACCTACGAGCAGTACTTC. This encodes CASRVGRQGSTYEQYF.